This section outlines one T cell receptor beta chain sequence together with its context. This CDR3 contains 13 residues. In germline, CDR1 is ENHRY, CDR2 SYGVKD. V gave up 10 bases and J gave up 1 base; unmatched junction bases: 5. Time point given: blood 2 weeks post-SBRT. Treatment defined: 15 Gy SBRT to primary tumor, nephrectomy 4 weeks later. Assay used: immunoSEQ multiplex PCR; TCRdb lists only in-frame clones, some missing. This table has more than 100,000 clones, 88% appearing once. This sample was taken from a study of radiation and T cells in renal cell carcinoma. The TCR originated in a woman between 65 and 79 years old with renal cell carcinoma. This material consisted of blood, taken from a patient whose treatment included radiotherapy and nephrectomy. The chain has TRBV10-3 and TRBJ1-1; 8 bases are shared with TRBD1. The CDR3 bases are TGTGCCACAGGACAGGGAGAGAACACTGAAGCTTTCTTT. Its translation is CATGQGENTEAFF.